This T cell receptor beta chain is drawn from a study of cytomegalovirus exposure and HLA in healthy donors (dated by TCRdb to about 2017). With respect to the entire study: An earlier analysis of roughly 610 of the donors reported about 280 Gb of sequence data and 90 million to 120 million unique TCR beta sequences obtained from roughly 180 million T cells. To decide whether each TCR beta V gene segment behaved as functional or pseudogenic, an earlier analysis of approximately 590 of the donors relied on high-throughput TCR beta sequencing. The T cell repertoires of several hundred subjects were profiled by immunosequencing and related to cytomegalovirus serostatus. A later genetic analysis took genome-wide SNP genotypes for about 55% of the 666 donors and used that subset as a discovery cohort. Donor age, sex, ethnicity and CMV serostatus were collected together with the repertoire data. Along with the roughly 670-subject first cohort, a separate validation cohort of around 110 different subjects was used. Typing coverage varied by locus: roughly 629-640 donors for A, B, C, DRB1 and DQB1; roughly 510 for DQA1; approximately 610 for DPA1; more than 450 for DPB1. All discovery cohort repertoires had been generated using a single sequencing platform. A later analysis re-analyzed previously published TCR beta repertoires from 550 to 700 donors and added high-resolution HLA genotyping to study TCR occurrence patterns. About 280 gigabases of sequencing data and approximately 92 million unique TCR sequences made up an early release that covered approximately 700 HLA-typed donors. The study aimed to test whether signatures of past pathogen exposure could be identified by cataloging public T cell receptors. Of the 398 genotyped donors, 65% to 90% fell in the genetic ancestry cluster associated with self-reported Caucasian donors. HLA typing included class I and class II loci at four-digit resolution. A few DR-DQ haplotypes were treated as single units for association and clustering because of strong linkage in the cohort. To predict cytomegalovirus infection status, the study combined high-throughput TCR immunosequencing, statistical association of individual TCRs with disease status, and machine learning. Among 300 to 500 genotyped donors of the cohort, an average of approximately 240,000 unique TCR beta nucleotide sequences was sequenced per donor, of which 15% to 20% were non-productive. In the later analysis, no new phenotypic data were used to find candidate immune exposures; instead, reliance was placed on TCR beta sequences and their occurrence across donors. The paper's findings and limits, for the study overall: Correlated functional status among segregating V segments might be attributable to linkage disequilibrium, but an unknown experimental factor could not be ruled out. Strong co-occurrence of HLA alleles, especially DR and DQ, made assigning TCR associations to individual alleles difficult. Several of the top co-occurrence clusters appeared to be linked to parvovirus B19, influenza, CMV and Epstein-Barr virus, according to a later analysis. In a later analysis, HLA-associated TCR beta chains were found to be more clonally expanded and to have lower generation probabilities than equally common non-associated chains. In an earlier analysis of about 600 of the donors, most TCR beta V segments appeared in productive rearrangements about 87% or about 30% of the time, broadly matching IMGT annotations. The 87-base-pair reads could not distinguish some IMGT-functional V segments, including TRBV6-2 and TRBV6-3, so those segments were excluded. In a later analysis, most CMV-associated TCR beta chains were found to appear HLA-restricted, with HLA associations seemingly driven largely by CMV exposure. V-gene and J-gene trimming of TCR beta chains was associated with a missense DCLRE1C variant in a later genetic analysis, and the association was replicated in an independent cohort. A cluster of highly shared sequence variants was judged likely to be a technical artifact of the sequencing pipeline. The study gave a list of under 200 TCR beta chains associated with cytomegalovirus. According to the authors, the approach could potentially be generalized to other disease states and immunological phenotypes. Compared with the roughly 600-donor mean, donors in an Asian-associated ancestry cluster had fewer N-insertions in productive TCRs, according to a later genetic analysis. A further reported finding was that TCR beta sequences accurately predicted the HLA-A and HLA-B alleles for most subjects in the first cohort. Because HLA typing was missing for some donors at each locus, association tests included only the typed subset. While some public TCRs were present in many individuals, most TCR sequences turned up only very rarely across donors. Seventeen rarely observed V segments, including chromosome 9 orphons, were excluded from the earlier analysis of about 500 of the donors because counts were too low. A later analysis associated about 16,000 TCR beta sequences with specific HLA alleles at a false discovery rate of 0.05. Presence/absence analyses assumed roughly uniform sequencing depth across donors, an assumption that may not hold. A few of the identified cytomegalovirus-associated TCR beta chains were confirmed in vitro to be specific for cytomegalovirus antigens. Cytomegalovirus status was reported to be diagnosed by the classifier with high specificity and sensitivity in both the original and validation cohorts. In a later analysis, TCR association rates were found to vary across HLA loci, with the most associated TCRs seen for DRB1 alleles and the fewest for HLA-C alleles. This cohort had only TCR beta chains sequenced, and the lack of alpha or paired-chain data limited which features could be detected. The only immune exposure information available for the cohort was CMV serostatus.

The cohort was made up of approximately 670 healthy bone marrow donors. At the time of sampling, every cohort member was nominally healthy, though immune exposures that went unrecorded were likely present. The donor tested CMV seropositive and was one of the 289 seropositive cohort members. A peripheral blood sample was provided by each donor, and peripheral blood mononuclear cells were used for TCR beta sequencing. Genomic DNA was extracted from the blood cell samples with the Qiagen DNeasy Blood Extraction Kit. The CDR3, from cysteine to phenylalanine, totals 18 residues. CDR3 DNA is the only sequence kept; it has 54 bases, read in frame from the first base. Germline trimming: 3 bases from V, 0 bases from J; junction bases outside gene matches: 10. On this clone: It has no known antigen specificity.

Libraries came from the immunoSEQ multiplex PCR assay. For the multiplex PCR, a mixture combining 60 forward primers for TCR Vbeta segments and 13 reverse primers for TCR Jbeta segments was used. The CDR3 region of rearranged TCR beta genes was amplified from genomic DNA with a multiplex PCR assay. The Illumina HiSeq System was used to sequence the amplified TCR beta libraries as 87-base-pair reads. As for the authors' bioinformatics: A later analysis counted approximately 84 million unique TCR beta chains across the 700 or so repertoires, and some 11 million of these chains were shared by at least two donors. To remove PCR and sequencing errors, raw reads were error-corrected and collapsed into unique sequences using a nearest-neighbor algorithm that merged closely related sequences. Alignment of CDR3 sequences to IMGT reference sequences was used to assign V, D and J gene segments. For a sequence to be retained, a match of at least six nucleotides was required to both a V gene segment and a J gene segment. Rearrangements were classified as productive when the CDR3 lacked stop codons and remained in frame with V and J, and all other rearrangements were classified as non-productive. CDR3 was defined according to IMGT convention as the region running from the second conserved V-encoded cysteine to the conserved J-encoded phenylalanine. Sequences without an unambiguous match to a single V gene segment were excluded from the earlier analysis of about 600 of the donors. An earlier analysis of a few hundred of the donors classified V segments as functional when productive rearrangements were above 56.7% and as segregating when the standard deviation between donors was above 5%. A statistical classification framework was developed to diagnose cytomegalovirus status using the catalog of TCR beta chain sequences. V and J gene assignment, in a later analysis, came from comparing TCR nucleotide sequences with IMGT/GENE-DB human TR gene sequences. In a later analysis, CDR3 sequences and most-parsimonious VDJ recombination scenarios were assigned using the TCRdist pipeline. A later analysis defined each TCR beta chain by its CDR3 amino acid sequence plus V-gene family, and excluded reads lacking a unique V-gene family. To address suspected cross-contamination and a sequencing artifact, a later analysis removed approximately 600 highly shared, low-generation-probability nucleotide sequences. A later analysis calculated a clonal expansion index for each public chain from normalized within-repertoire ranks of inferred template counts. Generation probabilities in a later analysis came from a VDJ recombination model fitted to out-of-frame rearrangements, and those results were checked against IGoR. In a later analysis, TCR-TCR, TCR-HLA and TCR-CMV co-occurrence was scored with hypergeometric tests, and a repertoire-size bias correction was applied to TCR pairs. False discovery rates were estimated in a later analysis by permuting HLA or CMV assignments 20 times. In a later analysis, co-occurring TCRs were grouped with DBSCAN, and TCRdist sequence similarity was added when clustering was performed within HLA-allele-positive subsets. For co-occurrence clustering, repertoires with fewer than 30,000 or more than 120,000 public chains were excluded, along with about five repertoires with anomalous nucleotide sharing. Sourced from immuneACCESS, this table was stored by TCRdb with only in-frame sequences that have V and J called. A share of the clones is absent; for the studies checked, an unresolved V gene accounts for under half, and the remainder has no known explanation. The V and J calls and clone size were taken over from that table, and D and trimming were inferred from the DNA. The sample table holds about 55,000 clones. 9% to 15% of the sample goes to the ten largest clones.

Here the chain combines TRBV5-3 and TRBJ1-5; TRBD1 matches 9 bases in the middle. TRBV5-3 qualifies as an ORF whose function is uncertain. Source material: PBMCs. The receptor was derived from a woman aged 60-75 years in good health and CMV-seropositive. The CDR3 in this case is CARSSPGQGCHSNQPQHF. The bases read TGTGCCAGAAGCTCGCCGGGACAGGGTTGCCATAGCAATCAGCCCCAGCATTTT.